This TCR beta chain was captured by sequencing in a study of T cell responses to AZD1222 COVID-19 vaccine. The study, taken as a whole, reports: Reports say nearly half of spike-specific TCRs go after unmutated variant regions.

The junction had 12 bases not matched to a gene; V was cut back by 6 bases and J by 4 bases. The germline CDR1 and CDR2 sequences are MDHEN and SYDVKM. This CDR3 is 17 amino acids long. Assay used: immunoSEQ multiplex PCR; TCRdb lists only in-frame clones, some missing. In the table there are about 140,000 clones, approximately 89% of which are singletons. Turning to this clone: Its antigen is currently unknown.

This TCR was recovered from an adult who received the AZD1222 COVID-19 vaccine. This sequence joins TRBV28 and TRBJ1-6; TRBD1 matches at 7 bases. The starting material was peripheral blood, obtained 28 days after the second AZD1222 dose. The CDR3: CASSPLRQGAYNSPLHF. CDR3 nucleotide sequence: TGTGCCAGCAGCCCCCTGAGACAGGGCGCTTATAATTCACCCCTCCACTTT.